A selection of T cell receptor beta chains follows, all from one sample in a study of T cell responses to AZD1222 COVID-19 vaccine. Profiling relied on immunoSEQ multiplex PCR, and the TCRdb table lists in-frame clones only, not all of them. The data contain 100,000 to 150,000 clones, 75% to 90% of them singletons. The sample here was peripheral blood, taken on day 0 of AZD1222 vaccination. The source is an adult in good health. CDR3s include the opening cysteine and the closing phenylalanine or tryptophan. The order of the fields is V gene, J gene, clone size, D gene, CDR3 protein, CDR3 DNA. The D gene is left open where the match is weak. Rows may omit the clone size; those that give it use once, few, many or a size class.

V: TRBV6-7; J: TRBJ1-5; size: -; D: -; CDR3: CEKVLGDQPQHF; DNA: TGTGAGAAGGTCCTTGGGGATCAGCCCCAGCATTTT
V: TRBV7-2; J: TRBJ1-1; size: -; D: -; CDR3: CASSLKFARGPEAFF; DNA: TGTGCCAGCAGCCTTAAGTTTGCCCGAGGACCAGAAGCTTTCTTT
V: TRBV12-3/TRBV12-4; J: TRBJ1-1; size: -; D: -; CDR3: CASSLLTNTEAFF; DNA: TGTGCCAGCAGTTTGTTGACTAACACTGAAGCTTTCTTT
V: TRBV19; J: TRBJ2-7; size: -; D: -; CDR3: CASSIEGLSYEQYF; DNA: TGTGCCAGTAGTATCGAGGGACTTTCTTACGAGCAGTACTTC
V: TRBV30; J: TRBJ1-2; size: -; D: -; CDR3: CAWSTVGGFGYGYTF; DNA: TGTGCCTGGAGTACCGTCGGGGGGTTCGGCTATGGCTACACCTTC
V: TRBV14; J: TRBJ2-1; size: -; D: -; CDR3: CASSPHENNEQFF; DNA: TGTGCCAGCAGCCCCCACGAGAACAATGAGCAGTTCTTC
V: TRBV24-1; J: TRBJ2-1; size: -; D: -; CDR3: CATSDPSYNEQFF; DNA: TGTGCCACCAGTGACCCCTCCTACAATGAGCAGTTCTTC
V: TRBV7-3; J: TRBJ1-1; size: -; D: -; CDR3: CASSFGGRNTEAFF; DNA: TGTGCCAGCAGCTTTGGGGGTAGGAACACTGAAGCTTTCTTT
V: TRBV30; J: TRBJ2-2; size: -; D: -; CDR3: CAWERRANTGELFF; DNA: TGTGCCTGGGAGAGACGCGCGAACACCGGGGAGCTGTTTTTT
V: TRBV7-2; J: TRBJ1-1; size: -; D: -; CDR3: CASSYRGYEEAFF; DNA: TGTGCCAGCAGCTACAGAGGATATGAAGAAGCTTTCTTT
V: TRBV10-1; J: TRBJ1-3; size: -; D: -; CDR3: CASSESDLTGNTIYF; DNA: TGCGCCAGCAGTGAGTCCGATCTTACTGGAAACACCATATATTTT
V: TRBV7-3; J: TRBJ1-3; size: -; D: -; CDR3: CASSRTPRGNTIYF; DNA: TGTGCCAGCAGCCGGACCCCCCGGGGAAACACCATATATTTT
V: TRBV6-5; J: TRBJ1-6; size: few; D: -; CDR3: CASSWGQPTNSPLHF; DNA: TGTGCCAGCAGTTGGGGCCAACCGACAAATTCACCCCTCCACTTT
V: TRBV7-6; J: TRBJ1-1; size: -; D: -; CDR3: CASSPGEGNTEAFF; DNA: TGTGCCAGCAGCCCAGGGGAGGGGAACACTGAAGCTTTCTTT
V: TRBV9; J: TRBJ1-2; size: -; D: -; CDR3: CASSVGAAYGYTF; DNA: TGTGCCAGCAGCGTAGGGGCAGCCTATGGCTACACCTTC
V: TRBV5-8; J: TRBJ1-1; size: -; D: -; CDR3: CASSGGHMNTEAFF; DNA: TGTGCCAGCAGCGGGGGACACATGAACACTGAAGCTTTCTTT
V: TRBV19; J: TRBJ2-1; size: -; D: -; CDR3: CASRPLRQSKDNEQFF; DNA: TGTGCCAGTAGGCCCCTCCGACAGTCCAAGGACAATGAGCAGTTCTTC
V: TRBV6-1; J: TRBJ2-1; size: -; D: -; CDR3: CASSDPTGLSYNEQFF; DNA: TGTGCCAGCAGTGATCCGACAGGCCTCTCCTACAATGAGCAGTTCTTC
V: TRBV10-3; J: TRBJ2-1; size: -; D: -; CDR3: CAISSIRAGYEQFF; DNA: TGTGCCATCAGTAGCATCAGGGCGGGCTATGAGCAGTTCTTC
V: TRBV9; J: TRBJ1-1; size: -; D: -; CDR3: CASSHRGKNTEAFF; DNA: TGTGCCAGCAGCCATAGGGGGAAAAACACTGAAGCTTTCTTT
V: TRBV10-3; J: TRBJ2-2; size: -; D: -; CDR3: CATSPDWTALSGELFF; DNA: TGTGCCACCTCACCAGACTGGACGGCCCTCTCCGGGGAGCTGTTTTTT
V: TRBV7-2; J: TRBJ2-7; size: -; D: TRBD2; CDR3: CASSSLLAGSYEQYF; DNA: TGTGCCAGCAGCTCCTTGCTAGCGGGGTCCTACGAGCAGTACTTC
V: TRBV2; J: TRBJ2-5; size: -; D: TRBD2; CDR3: CASSEGSGSIPQYF; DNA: TGTGCCAGCAGTGAGGGTAGCGGGAGTATTCCCCAGTACTTC
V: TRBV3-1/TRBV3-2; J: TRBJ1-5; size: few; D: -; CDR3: CASSQDGGAGNQPQHF; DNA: TGTGCCAGCAGCCAAGATGGTGGGGCAGGCAATCAGCCCCAGCATTTT
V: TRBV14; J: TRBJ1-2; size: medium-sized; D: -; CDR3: CASSQDRTASGTF; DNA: TGTGCCAGCAGCCAAGATCGGACGGCGTCAGGCACCTTC
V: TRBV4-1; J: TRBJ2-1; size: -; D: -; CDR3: CASSQTHSEDNEQFF; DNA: TGCGCCAGCAGCCAAACACATAGCGAGGACAATGAGCAGTTCTTC
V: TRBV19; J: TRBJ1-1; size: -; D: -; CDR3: CASNRPRGEAFF; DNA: TGTGCCAGCAACCGACCCCGGGGAGAAGCTTTCTTT
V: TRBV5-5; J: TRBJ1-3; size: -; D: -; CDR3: CASSLDGVFSGNTIYF; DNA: TGTGCCAGCAGCTTGGATGGGGTCTTCTCTGGAAACACCATATATTTT
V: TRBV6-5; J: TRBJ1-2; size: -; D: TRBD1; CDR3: CASSRGQGYNYGYTF; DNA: TGTGCCAGCAGCAGGGGACAGGGGTATAACTATGGCTACACCTTC
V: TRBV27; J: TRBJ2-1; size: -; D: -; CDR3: CASSPLERHYNEQFF; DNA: TGTGCCAGCAGTCCCCTGGAAAGGCACTACAATGAGCAGTTCTTC
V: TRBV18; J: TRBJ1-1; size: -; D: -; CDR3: CASSLSTMNTEAFF; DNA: TGTGCCAGCTCACTATCCACCATGAACACTGAAGCTTTCTTT
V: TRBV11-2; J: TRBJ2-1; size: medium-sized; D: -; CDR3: CASSLDFAVGPSYNEQFF; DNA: TGTGCCAGCAGCTTAGATTTCGCGGTCGGCCCCTCCTACAATGAGCAGTTCTTC
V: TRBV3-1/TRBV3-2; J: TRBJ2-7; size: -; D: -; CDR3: CASSQEWGKQYF; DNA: TGTGCCAGCAGCCAAGAGTGGGGGAAGCAGTACTTC
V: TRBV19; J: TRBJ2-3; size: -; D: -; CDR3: CASTRGLGTDTQYF; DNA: TGTGCCAGTACACGGGGTTTGGGCACAGATACGCAGTATTTT
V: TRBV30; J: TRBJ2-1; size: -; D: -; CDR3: CAWSRTVNEQFF; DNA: TGTGCCTGGAGCCGGACAGTTAATGAGCAGTTCTTC
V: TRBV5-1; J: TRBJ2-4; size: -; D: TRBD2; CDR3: CASSSASGGNIQYF; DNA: TGCGCCAGCAGCTCAGCTAGCGGGGGTAACATTCAGTACTTC
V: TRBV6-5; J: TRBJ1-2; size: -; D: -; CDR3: CATQISPYGYTF; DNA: TGTGCCACGCAAATAAGCCCCTATGGCTACACCTTC
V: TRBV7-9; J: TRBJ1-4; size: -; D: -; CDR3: CASSLPAGRDREKLFF; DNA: TGTGCCAGCAGCTTACCTGCGGGGAGGGATCGTGAAAAACTGTTTTTT
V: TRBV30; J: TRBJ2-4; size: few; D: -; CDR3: CAWSVGGRNIQYF; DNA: TGTGCCTGGAGTGTAGGAGGGAGGAACATTCAGTACTTC
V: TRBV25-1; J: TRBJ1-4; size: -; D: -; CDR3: CASSDAERLRNEKLFF; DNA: TGTGCCAGCAGTGACGCCGAAAGACTACGGAATGAAAAACTGTTTTTT
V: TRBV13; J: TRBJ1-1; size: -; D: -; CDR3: CASSLGGVNTEAFF; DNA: TGTGCCAGCAGCTTGGGAGGGGTGAACACTGAAGCTTTCTTT
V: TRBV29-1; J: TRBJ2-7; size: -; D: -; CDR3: CSGKIGGSAYEQYF; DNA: TGCAGCGGCAAAATTGGGGGGTCAGCCTACGAGCAGTACTTC
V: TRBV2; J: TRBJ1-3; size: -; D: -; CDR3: CASSISGALGNTIYF; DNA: TGTGCCAGCAGCATAAGTGGTGCTTTAGGAAACACCATATATTTT
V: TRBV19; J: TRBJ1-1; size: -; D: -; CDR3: CASSTYTKGMAFF; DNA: TGTGCCAGTAGTACCTACACAAAAGGGATGGCTTTCTTT
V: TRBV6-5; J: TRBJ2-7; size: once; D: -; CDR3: CASSYTESYEQYF; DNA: TGTGCCAGCAGTTACACAGAATCCTACGAGCAGTACTTC
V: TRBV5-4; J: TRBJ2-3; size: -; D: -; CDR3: CASSPDSTDTQYF; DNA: TGTGCCAGCAGCCCGGACAGCACAGATACGCAGTATTTT
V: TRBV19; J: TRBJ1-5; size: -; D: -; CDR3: CASSPRGEEPQHF; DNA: TGTGCCAGTAGTCCCCGGGGAGAGGAGCCCCAGCATTTT
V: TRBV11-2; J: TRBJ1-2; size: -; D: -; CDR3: CASSLASNYGYTF; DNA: TGTGCCAGCAGCTTAGCCAGTAACTATGGCTACACCTTC
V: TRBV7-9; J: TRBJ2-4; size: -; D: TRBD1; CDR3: CASSQAQGDKNIQYF; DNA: TGTGCCAGCAGCCAAGCACAGGGGGACAAAAACATTCAGTACTTC
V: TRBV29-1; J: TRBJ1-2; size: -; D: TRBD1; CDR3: CSVGGQIDGYTF; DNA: TGCAGCGTGGGGGGACAGATAGATGGCTACACCTTC
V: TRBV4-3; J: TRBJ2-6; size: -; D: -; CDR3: CASSRGSGANVLTF; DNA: TGCGCCAGCAGCCGGGGCTCTGGGGCCAACGTCCTGACTTTC
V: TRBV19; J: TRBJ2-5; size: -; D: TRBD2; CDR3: CASRTPGLAGGLRETQYF; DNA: TGTGCCAGTCGGACCCCGGGACTAGCGGGGGGGCTACGAGAGACCCAGTACTTC
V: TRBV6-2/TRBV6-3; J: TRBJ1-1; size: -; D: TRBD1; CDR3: CASSQAGGRHTEAFF; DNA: TGTGCCAGCAGCCAGGCAGGGGGCCGCCACACTGAAGCTTTCTTT
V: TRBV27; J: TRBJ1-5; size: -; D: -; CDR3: CASSRSAVSQPQHF; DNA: TGTGCCAGCAGTCGAAGCGCCGTCAGCCAGCCCCAGCATTTT